Below, one TCR beta chain is given with its context. This sample was taken from a study of technical replicates of blood from a few donors. The data were produced by immunoSEQ multiplex PCR, yet TCRdb's version contains in-frame clones alone and is incomplete. The table includes more than 50,000 clones, 87% detected once. The sequenced sample consisted of PBMCs. The TCR comes from a human donor in good health. Some clones in this sample may be carry-over from other donors' samples.

This chain's CDR3 is CSVEGSSSGAYEQYF. The CDR3 bases are TGCAGCGTTGAAGGGTCCTCTAGCGGCGCCTACGAGCAGTACTTC. This chain joins TRBV29-1 and TRBJ2-7, with 7 bases aligning to TRBD2. There are 15 residues in the CDR3. Germline values: CDR1 SQVTM, CDR2 ANQGSEA. With 1 base clipped from V and 2 bases from J, the junction kept 8 bases outside the gene matches.